The 3 T cell receptor beta chains listed next were all sequenced from one sample in a study of blood T cells in healthy people across ages. The second PCR ran about 6 to 11 cycles with a sample-barcoded 5' primer and J-beta primers. MiXCR, applied by TCRdb to the 5' RACE reads, yields one record per CDR3 protein. The repertoire has roughly 800,000 distinct CDR3 sequences, roughly 50% of them found once; the top ten carry around 41%. What was sequenced was blood. These TCRs come from an elderly man in good health.

The gene calls are TRBV5-1 and TRBJ2-1; TRBD2 aligns across 14 bases. V gave up 0 bases and J gave up 8 bases; unmatched junction bases: 10. The CDR3 is made up of 18 amino acids. Germline V gene data show CDR1 as SGHRS and CDR2 as YFSETQ. CDR3 sequence (DNA): TGCGCCAGCAGCTTGGGTCGCGGGACTAGCGGGAGTATCGATGAGCAGTTCTTC. Its translation is CASSLGRGTSGSIDEQFF. The full variable domain, completed using reference TRBV5-1 and TRBJ2-1, is KAGVTQTPRYLIKTRGQQVTLSCSPISGHRSVSWYQQTPGQGLQFLFEYFSETQRNKGNFPGRFSGRQFSNSRSEMNVSTLELGDSALYLCASSLGRGTSGSIDEQFFGPGTRLTVL.

The V call is TRBV20-1, the J call TRBJ2-7; 10 positions agree with TRBD2. V shed 2 bases and J 2 bases; nucleotides not matched to a gene: 9. CDR1 DFQATT and CDR2 SNEGSKA come from the germline V gene (reference sequence). The CDR3 has 16 residues. DNA for the CDR3: TGCAGTGCTAGACCGGGGGCTAGCGGGAGACCCTACGAGCAGTACTTC. Translation gives CSARPGASGRPYEQYF.

V is TRBV7-2 and J is TRBJ2-1; 14 bases align to TRBD2. Germline CDR1 SGHTA, CDR2 FQGNSA. The CDR3 is made up of 19 amino acids. The J segment lost 2 bases and the V segment lost 5 bases, leaving 11 bases of the junction unmatched. CDR3 coding DNA: TGTGCCAGCAGCCCCTGGGGGACTAGCGGGAGAGGGGCCTACAATGAGCAGTTCTTC. This gives the protein CASSPWGTSGRGAYNEQFF.